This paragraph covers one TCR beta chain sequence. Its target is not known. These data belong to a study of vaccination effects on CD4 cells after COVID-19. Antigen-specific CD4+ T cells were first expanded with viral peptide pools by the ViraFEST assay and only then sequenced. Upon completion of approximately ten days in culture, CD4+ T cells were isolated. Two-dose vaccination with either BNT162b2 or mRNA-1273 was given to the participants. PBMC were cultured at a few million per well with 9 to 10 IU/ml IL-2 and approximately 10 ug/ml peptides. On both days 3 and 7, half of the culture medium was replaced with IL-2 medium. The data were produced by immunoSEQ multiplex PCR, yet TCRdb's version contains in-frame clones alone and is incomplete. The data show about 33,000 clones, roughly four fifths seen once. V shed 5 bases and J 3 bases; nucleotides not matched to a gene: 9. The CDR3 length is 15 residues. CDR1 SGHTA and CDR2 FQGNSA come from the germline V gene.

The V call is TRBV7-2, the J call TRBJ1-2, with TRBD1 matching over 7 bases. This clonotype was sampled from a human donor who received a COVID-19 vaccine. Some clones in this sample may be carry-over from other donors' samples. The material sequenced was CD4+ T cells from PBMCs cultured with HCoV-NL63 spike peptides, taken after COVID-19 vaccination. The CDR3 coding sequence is TGTGCCAGCAGCGGAAGGGCAGGGGGACACTATGGCTACACCTTC. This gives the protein CASSGRAGGHYGYTF. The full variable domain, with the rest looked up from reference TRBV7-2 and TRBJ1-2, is GAGVSQSPSNKVTEKGKDVELRCDPISGHTALYWYRQSLGQGLEFLIYFQGNSAPDKSGLPSDRFSAERTGGSVSTLTIQRTQQEDSAVYLCASSGRAGGHYGYTFGSGTRLTVV.